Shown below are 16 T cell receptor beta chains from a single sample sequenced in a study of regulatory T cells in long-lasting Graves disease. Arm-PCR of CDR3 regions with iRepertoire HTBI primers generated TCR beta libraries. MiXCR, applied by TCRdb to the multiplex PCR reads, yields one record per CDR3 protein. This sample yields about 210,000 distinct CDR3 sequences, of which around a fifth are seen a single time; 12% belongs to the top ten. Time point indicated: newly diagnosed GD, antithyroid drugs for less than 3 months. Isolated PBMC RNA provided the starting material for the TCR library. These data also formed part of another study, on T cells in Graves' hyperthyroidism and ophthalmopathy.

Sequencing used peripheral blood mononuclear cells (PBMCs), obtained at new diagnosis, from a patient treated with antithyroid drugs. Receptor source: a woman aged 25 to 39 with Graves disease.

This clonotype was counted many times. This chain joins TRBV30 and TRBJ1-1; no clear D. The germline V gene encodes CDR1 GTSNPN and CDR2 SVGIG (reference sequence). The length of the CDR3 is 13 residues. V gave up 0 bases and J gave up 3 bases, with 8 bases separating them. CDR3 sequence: CAWSVSEDTEAFF. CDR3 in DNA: TGTGCCTGGAGTGTATCCGAGGACACTGAAGCTTTCTTT.

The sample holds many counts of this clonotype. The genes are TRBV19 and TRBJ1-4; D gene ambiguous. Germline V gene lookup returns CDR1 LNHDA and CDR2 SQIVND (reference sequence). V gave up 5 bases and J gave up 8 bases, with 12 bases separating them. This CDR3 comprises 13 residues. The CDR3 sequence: CASSRQTKEKLFF. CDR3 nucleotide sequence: TGTGCCAGTAGTCGACAAACGAAGGAAAAACTGTTTTTT.

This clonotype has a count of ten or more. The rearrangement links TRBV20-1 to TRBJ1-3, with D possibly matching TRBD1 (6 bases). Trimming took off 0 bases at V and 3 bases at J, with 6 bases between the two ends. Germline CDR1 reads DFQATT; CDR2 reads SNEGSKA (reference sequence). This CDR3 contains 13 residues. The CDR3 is CSARETGGNTIYF. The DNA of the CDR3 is TGCAGTGCTAGAGAGACAGGTGGAAACACCATATATTTT.

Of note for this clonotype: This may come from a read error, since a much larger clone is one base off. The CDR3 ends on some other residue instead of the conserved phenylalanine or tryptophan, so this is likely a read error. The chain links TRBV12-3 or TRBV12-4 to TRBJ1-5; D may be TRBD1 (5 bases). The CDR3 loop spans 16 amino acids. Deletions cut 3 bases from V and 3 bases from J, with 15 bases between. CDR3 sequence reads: CASSFGGRGPNQPQHL. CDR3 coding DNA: TGTGCCAGCAGTTTTGGAGGTAGGGGACCCAATCAGCCCCAGCATCTT.

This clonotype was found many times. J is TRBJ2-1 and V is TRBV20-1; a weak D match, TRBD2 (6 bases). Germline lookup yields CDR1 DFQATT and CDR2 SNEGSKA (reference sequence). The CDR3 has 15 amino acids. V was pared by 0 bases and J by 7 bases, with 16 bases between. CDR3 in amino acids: CSAREGGTSRNEQFF. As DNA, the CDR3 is TGCAGTGCTAGAGAAGGTGGAACTAGCAGGAATGAGCAGTTCTTC.

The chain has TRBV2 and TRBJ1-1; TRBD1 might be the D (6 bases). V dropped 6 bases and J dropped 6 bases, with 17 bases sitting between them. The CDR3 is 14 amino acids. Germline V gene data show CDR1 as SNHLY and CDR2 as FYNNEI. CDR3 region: CASSSDRGGPEAFF. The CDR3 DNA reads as TGTGCCAGCAGCTCGGACAGAGGTGGACCTGAAGCTTTCTTT.

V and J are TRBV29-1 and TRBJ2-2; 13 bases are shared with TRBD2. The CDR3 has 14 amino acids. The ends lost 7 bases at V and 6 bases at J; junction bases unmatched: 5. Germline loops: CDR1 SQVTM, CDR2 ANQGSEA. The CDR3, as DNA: TGCAGCGCACTAGCGGGAGGGTATCCCGGGGAGCTGTTTTTT. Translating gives CSALAGGYPGELFF.

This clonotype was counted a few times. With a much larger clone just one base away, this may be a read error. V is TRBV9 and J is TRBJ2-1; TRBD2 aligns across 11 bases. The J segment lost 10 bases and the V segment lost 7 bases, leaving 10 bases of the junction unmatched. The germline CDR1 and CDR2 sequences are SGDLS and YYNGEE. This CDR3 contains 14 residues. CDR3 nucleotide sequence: TGTGCCAGCGGCCCCGCGGGACTAGCGGTCGAGCAGTTCTTC. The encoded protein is CASGPAGLAVEQFF.

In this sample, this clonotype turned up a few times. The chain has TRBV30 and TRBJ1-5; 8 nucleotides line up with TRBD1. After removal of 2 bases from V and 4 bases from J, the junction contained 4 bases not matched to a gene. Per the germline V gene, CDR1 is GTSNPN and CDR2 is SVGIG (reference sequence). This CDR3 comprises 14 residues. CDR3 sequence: CAWSPYRGNQPQHF. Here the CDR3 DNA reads TGTGCCTGGAGTCCCTACAGGGGGAATCAGCCCCAGCATTTT.

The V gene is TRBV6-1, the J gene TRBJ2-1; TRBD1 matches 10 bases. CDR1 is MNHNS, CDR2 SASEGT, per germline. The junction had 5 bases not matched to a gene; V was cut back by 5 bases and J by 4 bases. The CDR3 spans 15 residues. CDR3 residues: CASSHEGQGYNEQFF. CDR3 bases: TGTGCCAGCAGTCACGAGGGACAGGGGTACAATGAGCAGTTCTTC.

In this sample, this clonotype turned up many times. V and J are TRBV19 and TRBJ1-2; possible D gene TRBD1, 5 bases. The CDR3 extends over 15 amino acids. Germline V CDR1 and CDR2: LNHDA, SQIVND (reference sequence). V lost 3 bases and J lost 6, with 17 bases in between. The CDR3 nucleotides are TGTGCCAGTAGTATCGCGGTTTACAGGAGCGATGGCTACACCTTC. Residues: CASSIAVYRSDGYTF.

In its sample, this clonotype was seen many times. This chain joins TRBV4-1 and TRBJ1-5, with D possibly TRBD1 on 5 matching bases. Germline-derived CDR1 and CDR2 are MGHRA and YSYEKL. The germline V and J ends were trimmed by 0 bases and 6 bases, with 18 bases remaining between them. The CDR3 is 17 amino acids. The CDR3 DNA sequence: TGCGCCAGCAGCCAAGAGGGGCGCAGCGCTTTCGCTCAGCCCCAGCATTTT. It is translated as CASSQEGRSAFAQPQHF.

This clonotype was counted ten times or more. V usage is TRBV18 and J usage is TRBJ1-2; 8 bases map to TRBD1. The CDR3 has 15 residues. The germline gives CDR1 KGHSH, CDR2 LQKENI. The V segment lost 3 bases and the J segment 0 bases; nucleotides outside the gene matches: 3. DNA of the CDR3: TGTGCCAGCTCACCCGGGACAGGATCTAACTATGGCTACACCTTC. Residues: CASSPGTGSNYGYTF.

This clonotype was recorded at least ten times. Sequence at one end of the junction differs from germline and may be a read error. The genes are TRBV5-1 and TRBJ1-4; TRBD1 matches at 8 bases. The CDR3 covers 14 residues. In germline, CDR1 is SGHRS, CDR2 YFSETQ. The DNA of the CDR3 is TGTGCCAGCAGCTTGTATGGGACAGGTGAAAAACTGTTTTTT. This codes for CASSLYGTGEKLFF.

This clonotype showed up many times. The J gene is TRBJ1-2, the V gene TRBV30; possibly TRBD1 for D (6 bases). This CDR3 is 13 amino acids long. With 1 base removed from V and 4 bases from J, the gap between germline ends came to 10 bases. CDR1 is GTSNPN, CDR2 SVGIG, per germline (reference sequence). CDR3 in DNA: TGTGCCTGGAGTGGACAGACAGGCTATGGCTACACCTTC. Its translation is CAWSGQTGYGYTF.

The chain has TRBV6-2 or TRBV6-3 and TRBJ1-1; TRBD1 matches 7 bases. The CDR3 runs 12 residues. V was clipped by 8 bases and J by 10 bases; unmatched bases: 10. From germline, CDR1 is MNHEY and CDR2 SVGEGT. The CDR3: CASGEGRQGAFF. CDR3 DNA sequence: TGTGCCAGCGGAGAGGGAAGACAGGGAGCTTTCTTT.